These 25 T cell receptor beta chains were all obtained from the same sample, sequenced in a study of early T cells in non-severe SARS-CoV-2 infection. One entry per CDR3 protein, called by TCRdb with MiXCR from the 5' RACE reads. The sample lists about 60,000 distinct CDR3 sequences, around 10% occurring once. The source material was whole blood, sampled at baseline. Every receptor here comes from an adult who was a healthcare worker with PCR-confirmed SARS-CoV-2 infection or an uninfected control (not recorded which).

CDR3 nucleotide sequence: TGTGCCAGTCTCCTCTCCCCCAATCAGCCCCAGCATTTT. Residues: CASLLSPNQPQHF. The rearrangement links TRBV6-1 to TRBJ1-5; no definite D call. CDR1 and CDR2 from the germline V gene are MNHNS and SASEGT. The CDR3 covers 13 residues. Trimming removed 9 bases from V and 3 bases from J, with 12 bases in between.

This clonotype was observed a handful of times. This chain uses TRBV6-1 with TRBJ1-5; no clear D. Germline CDR1 is MNHNS and CDR2 is SASEGT. V was cut by 7 bases and J by 4 bases, with 14 bases left in between. This CDR3 comprises 14 residues. CDR3 coding DNA: TGTGCCAGCACCAGAGAACAGAGGAATCAGCCCCAGCATTTT. It translates to CASTREQRNQPQHF.

This clonotype was counted a few times. V usage is TRBV12-5 and J usage is TRBJ2-3, with TRBD1 identical over 8 bases. Germline CDR1 reads LGHNT; CDR2 reads FRNRAP. The CDR3 spans 15 residues. The V and J ends lost 5 bases and 5 bases, in that order; junction bases with no gene match: 9. CDR3 bases: TGTGCTAGTGGTCAGGGGGCTTGGTTTGGAGATACGCAGTATTTT. This translates into CASGQGAWFGDTQYF.

CDR3 nucleotides: TGTGCTAGTGGTTTAAGCGAGGGGACAGGGACCTATGGCTACACCTTC. Amino acid sequence: CASGLSEGTGTYGYTF. This chain uses TRBV12-5 with TRBJ1-2; 9 bases map to TRBD1. The CDR3 sequence is 16 residues long. Germline V gene sequence: CDR1 LGHNT, CDR2 FRNRAP. V lost 3 bases and J lost 4; bases outside the gene matches: 9.

This clonotype was counted only a few times. The genes are TRBV12-3 or TRBV12-4 and TRBJ2-1; a possible D gene is TRBD1 (7 bases). V was cut by 0 bases and J by 8 bases, with 11 bases left in between. The CDR3 runs 14 residues. The CDR3 DNA sequence: TGTGCCAGCAGTTTAGCGGAGGGGGCATATGAGCAGTTCTTC. Its protein is CASSLAEGAYEQFF.

This clonotype was observed at least ten times. The V gene is TRBV7-6, the J gene TRBJ2-2; maybe TRBD1 (6 bases). In germline, CDR1 is SGHVS, CDR2 FNYEAQ. Trimming removed 5 bases from V and 2 bases from J, with 21 bases in between. The CDR3 totals 18 residues. CDR3 nucleotides: TGTGCCAGCAGCCCTACCCTTCCGTTAGGGGGTAACACCGGGGAGCTGTTTTTT. Translating it yields CASSPTLPLGGNTGELFF.

This clonotype was detected a few times. The CDR3 reads CASSLPASADTQYF. As DNA, the CDR3 is TGTGCCAGCAGCTTACCGGCGTCCGCAGATACGCAGTATTTT. The rearrangement links TRBV7-9 to TRBJ2-3; D is undetermined. The CDR3 is 14 amino acids. Trimming pared 2 bases from V and 4 bases from J, leaving 10 bases between. From germline, CDR1 is SEHNR and CDR2 FQNEAQ (reference sequence).

In this sample, this clonotype turned up a few times. The junction shows a germline mismatch at one end, possibly a read error. The genes are TRBV20-1 and TRBJ2-5, with D tentatively TRBD2 (5 bases). This CDR3 contains 15 residues. Germline assignment: CDR1 DFQATT and CDR2 SNEGSKA (reference sequence). The CDR3 reads CSARVSGGPREAQYF. CDR3 DNA: TGCAGTGCTAGAGTAAGCGGAGGACCAAGAGAGGCCCAGTACTTC.

This clonotype occurred a few times. The J gene is TRBJ2-5, the V gene TRBV12-3 or TRBV12-4; D unclear. V lost 3 bases and J lost 5, with 10 bases in between. The CDR3 covers 13 residues. CDR3 loop: CASSFILGETQYF. The CDR3 DNA sequence: TGTGCCAGCAGTTTTATCCTCGGGGAGACCCAGTACTTC.

The chain couples TRBV11-2 to TRBJ1-5; D not certain. Trimming removed 3 bases at V and 4 bases at J, with 7 bases between. Looked up from germline, CDR1 is SGHAT and CDR2 is FQNNGV. This CDR3 spans 13 amino acids. CDR3 sequence: CASSFYENQPQHF. The CDR3 bases are TGTGCCAGCAGCTTTTATGAAAATCAGCCCCAGCATTTT.

The J gene is TRBJ2-7, the V gene TRBV6-2 or TRBV6-3; 7 bases line up with TRBD1. V lost 5 bases and J lost 3; bases outside the gene matches: 10. This CDR3 spans 15 amino acids. CDR1 is MNHEY and CDR2 is SVGEGT in the germline V gene. The CDR3 region has the DNA TGTGCCAGCAGTGCGGTGGGACAGACCTTCTACGAGCAGTACTTC. This translates into CASSAVGQTFYEQYF.

This clonotype was seen ten or more times. V usage is TRBV9 and J usage is TRBJ1-6; D not resolved. The CDR3 has 12 amino acids. Trimming pared 1 base from V and 5 bases from J, leaving 1 base between. Germline V lookup: CDR1 SGDLS, CDR2 YYNGEE. As DNA, the CDR3 is TGTGCCAGCAGCGTAAATAATTCACCCCTCCACTTT. It translates to CASSVNNSPLHF.

In this sample, this clonotype turned up once. The chain uses TRBV12-3 or TRBV12-4 and TRBJ2-1; unclear D gene. V lost 6 bases to trimming and J lost 7 bases, with 10 bases between them. This CDR3 has 12 amino acids. The CDR3 sequence is CASRPDGNEQFF. CDR3 DNA sequence: TGTGCCAGCAGACCGGACGGGAATGAGCAGTTCTTC.

The V and J genes are TRBV7-9 and TRBJ2-1; 9 nucleotides line up with TRBD2. CDR1 is SEHNR and CDR2 is FQNEAQ in the germline V gene (reference sequence). This CDR3 has 15 amino acids. The V segment lost 7 bases and the J segment 0 bases; nucleotides outside the gene matches: 4. The CDR3 spells CASISGGSSYNEQFF. The DNA of the CDR3 is TGTGCCAGCATCAGCGGGGGGAGCTCCTACAATGAGCAGTTCTTC.

This clonotype turned up a few times. This rearrangement joins TRBV7-8 to TRBJ2-3; D call uncertain. The V gene lost 6 bases and the J gene lost 6 bases, with 10 bases spanning the gap. There are 12 residues in the CDR3. Germline loops: CDR1 SGHVS, CDR2 FQNEAQ. The CDR3: CASSLRVDTQYF. CDR3 DNA: TGTGCCAGCAGTCTAAGAGTGGATACGCAGTATTTT. The full variable domain, rest sourced from reference TRBV7-8 and TRBJ2-3, is GAGVSQSPRYKVAKRGQDVALRCDPISGHVSLFWYQQALGQGPEFLTYFQNEAQLDKSGLPSDRFFAERPEGSVSTLKIQRTQQEDSAVYLCASSLRVDTQYFGPGTRLTVL.

This clonotype has at least ten counts. The gene calls are TRBV5-1 and TRBJ1-2; 10 positions match TRBD1. V lost 3 bases and J lost 3; bases outside the gene matches: 5. The CDR3 consists of 15 residues. The germline V gene has CDR1 SGHRS and CDR2 YFSETQ. The CDR3 nucleotides are TGCGCCAGCAGCTCCCGGGACAGGGGAGACTATGGCTACACCTTC. Translating it yields CASSSRDRGDYGYTF. Drawing the rest from reference TRBV5-1 and TRBJ1-2, the complete variable domain is KAGVTQTPRYLIKTRGQQVTLSCSPISGHRSVSWYQQTPGQGLQFLFEYFSETQRNKGNFPGRFSGRQFSNSRSEMNVSTLELGDSALYLCASSSRDRGDYGYTFGSGTRLTVV.

In this sample, this clonotype turned up many times. This chain joins TRBV7-9 and TRBJ2-3; TRBD1 matches at 9 bases. CDR3 length equals 18 residues. Germline-derived CDR1 and CDR2 are SEHNR and FQNEAQ (reference sequence). V was pared by 6 bases and J by 2 bases, with 15 bases of the junction left unmatched. DNA of the CDR3: TGTGCCAGCAGTCGGCAACAGGGGGCGCTAAAACTCACAGATACGCAGTATTTT. Its translation: CASSRQQGALKLTDTQYF.

This clonotype was detected only a few times. J is TRBJ2-2 and V is TRBV4-3; the D is unclear. Germline CDR1 and CDR2: LGHNA and YSLEER. This CDR3 contains 18 residues. V was clipped by 0 bases and J by 4 bases, with 18 bases between them. The CDR3 protein is CASSQDRVWSQLTGELFF. In DNA form, the CDR3 reads TGCGCCAGCAGCCAAGATCGCGTTTGGTCACAGCTCACCGGGGAGCTGTTTTTT.

The chain couples TRBV5-8 to TRBJ2-2; either TRBD1 or TRBD2 may fit D (6 bases each). Germline V gene data show CDR1 as SGHTS and CDR2 as YDEGEE. V shed 3 bases and J shed 9 bases, with 21 bases lying between them. There are 16 residues in the CDR3. The chain's CDR3 is CASSSPYGGYGRELFF. CDR3 DNA sequence: TGTGCCAGCAGCTCCCCATACGGGGGCTACGGTCGGGAGCTGTTTTTT.

This clonotype was recorded many times. The rearrangement uses TRBV7-2 and TRBJ1-2; 8 bases are shared with TRBD1. CDR3 length: 14 amino acids. Germline-derived CDR1 and CDR2 are SGHTA and FQGNSA. V lost 5 bases to trimming and J lost 5 bases; unmatched junction nucleotides: 7. CDR3 sequence (DNA): TGTGCCAGCAGCAAACGGGGACAGGATTATGGCTACACCTTC. The encoded protein is CASSKRGQDYGYTF.

V usage is TRBV6-5 and J usage is TRBJ2-7; D possibly uses TRBD1 or TRBD2 (5 bases each). Trimming pared 6 bases from V and 0 bases from J, leaving 12 bases between. CDR3 length equals 14 residues. Germline V gene sequence: CDR1 MNHEY, CDR2 SVGAGI. CDR3 region: CASRKDGASYEQYF. The CDR3 DNA reads TGTGCCAGCAGGAAGGACGGGGCCTCCTACGAGCAGTACTTC.

The sample holds a few counts of this clonotype. This sequence joins TRBV7-2 and TRBJ2-3; D gene uncertain. This CDR3 has 13 amino acids. The V gene's germline CDR1 is SGHTA and CDR2 FQGNSA. Trimming cost V 2 bases and J 7 bases, with 10 bases left between them. The CDR3 protein is CASSLRTLNTQYF. As DNA, the CDR3 is TGTGCCAGCAGCTTAAGAACGTTAAATACGCAGTATTTT.

V usage is TRBV6-5 and J usage is TRBJ1-2; D might be TRBD1 (5 bases). With 5 bases removed from V and 4 bases from J, the gap between germline ends came to 14 bases. The CDR3 has 14 residues. Germline V lookup: CDR1 MNHEY, CDR2 SVGAGI. The CDR3 DNA follows: TGTGCCAGCAGTCGTCTGGAGGGACGCTATGGCTACACCTTC. Encoded protein: CASSRLEGRYGYTF.

This clonotype was counted a few times. The chain joins TRBV4-3 to TRBJ2-1; 9 nucleotides match TRBD2. Germline CDR1 and CDR2: LGHNA and YSLEER. Losses at the gene ends were 0 bases for V and 8 bases for J; bases not matched to a gene: 14. The CDR3 is 18 residues long. CDR3 coding DNA: TGCGCCAGCAGCCAAGATAGGGCCGGGACTAGCTCATTCGATGAGCAGTTCTTC. Translating gives CASSQDRAGTSSFDEQFF.

This chain connects TRBV11-2 to TRBJ2-7; 12 nucleotides line up with TRBD1. Germline V gene sequence: CDR1 SGHAT, CDR2 FQNNGV. CDR3 length equals 15 residues. The V and J ends lost 6 bases and 9 bases, in that order; junction bases with no gene match: 12. The CDR3 DNA follows: TGTGCCAGCAGACTTGCCGGGACAGGGGGCGAGGGGCAGTACTTC. Translation: CASRLAGTGGEGQYF.